The 17 T cell receptor beta chains below come from one sample, sequenced in a study of cytomegalovirus exposure and HLA in healthy donors. PCR involved 60 Vbeta and 13 Jbeta primers. The assay was immunoSEQ multiplex PCR, and TCRdb's table has in-frame clones only and misses some. Of approximately 94,000 clones in the sample, 76% were seen once. The sequencing input was PBMCs. The receptors stem from a man younger than 45 in good health and CMV-seropositive.

The rearrangement links TRBV19 to TRBJ2-7; 9 bases line up with TRBD1. Germline values: CDR1 LNHDA, CDR2 SQIVND (reference sequence). The CDR3 consists of 16 residues. With 4 bases clipped from V and 1 base from J, the junction kept 8 bases outside the gene matches. The CDR3 loop is CASSNNRGRKSYEQYF. The CDR3, as DNA: TGTGCCAGTAGTAATAACAGGGGGCGCAAGTCCTACGAGCAGTACTTC.

J is TRBJ1-6 and V is TRBV7-8, with D perhaps matching TRBD1 (6 bases). V was clipped by 5 bases and J by 10 bases, with 15 bases between them. The CDR3 runs to 14 residues. Germline values: CDR1 SGHVS, CDR2 FQNEAQ. This CDR3 is CASSRSTGGSPLHF. The CDR3 DNA reads TGTGCCAGCAGCCGATCGACAGGTGGATCACCCCTCCACTTT.

V is TRBV5-4 and J is TRBJ2-2; possible D gene TRBD2, 6 bases. The length of the CDR3 is 14 residues. Per germline, CDR1 SGHNT and CDR2 YYREEE (reference sequence). Trimming left V 4 bases short and J 2 bases short, with 9 bases between. In nucleotides, the CDR3 is TGTGCCAGCAGCCGGGACTCCAACACCGGGGAGCTGTTTTTT. It yields the protein CASSRDSNTGELFF.

The V gene is TRBV7-8, the J gene TRBJ2-7, with 8 nucleotides matching TRBD2. Germline V gene sequence: CDR1 SGHVS, CDR2 FQNEAQ. Trimming took 5 bases from V and 3 from J; bases not matched to a gene: 6. The CDR3 contains 14 residues. CDR3 loop: CASSGAGVSYEQYF. In nucleotides, the CDR3 is TGTGCCAGCAGCGGAGCGGGAGTAAGCTACGAGCAGTACTTC.

V usage is TRBV27 and J usage is TRBJ2-1, with D possibly matching TRBD1 (5 bases). The CDR3 runs to 15 residues. The V gene lost 8 bases and the J gene lost 2 bases, with 16 bases spanning the gap. The V gene's germline CDR1 is MNHEY and CDR2 SMNVEV (reference sequence). CDR3 nucleotide sequence: TGTGCCAGCGCAAATGGACACCAGACCTACAATGAGCAGTTCTTC. Protein sequence: CASANGHQTYNEQFF.

The rearrangement uses TRBV11-3 and TRBJ2-1; D possibly corresponds to TRBD2 (5 bases). The CDR3 has 16 amino acids. Trimming shortened V by 5 bases and J by 3 bases, and 17 bases separated the two germline ends. Germline assignment: CDR1 SGHNT and CDR2 YENEEA. The chain's CDR3 is CASSPRGSGHYNEQFF. CDR3 nucleotides: TGTGCCAGCAGCCCCAGAGGCAGCGGCCACTACAATGAGCAGTTCTTC. The full variable domain, with the rest looked up from reference TRBV11-3 and TRBJ2-1, is EAGVVQSPRYKIIEKKQPVAFWCNPISGHNTLYWYLQNLGQGPELLIRYENEEAVDDSQLPKDRFSAERLKGVDSTLKIQPAELGDSAVYLCASSPRGSGHYNEQFFGPGTRLTVL.

The rearrangement joins TRBV6-4 to TRBJ2-3, with D maybe TRBD1 (6 bases). This CDR3 has 14 amino acids. V lost 9 bases and J 6 bases, leaving 19 bases between the germline ends. CDR1 is MRHNA and CDR2 is SNTAGT in the germline V gene. The CDR3 region has the DNA TGTGCCAGGGGGTGGGGAATAAGGGGGGATACGCAGTATTTT. Protein product: CARGWGIRGDTQYF.

The V call is TRBV10-3, the J call TRBJ2-7; 13 nucleotides line up with TRBD2. Germline lookup yields CDR1 ENHRY and CDR2 SYGVKD. The CDR3 is 13 residues long. V gave up 6 bases and J gave up 5 bases; unmatched junction bases: 1. In DNA, the CDR3 is TGTGCCATCAGCGGGACTAGCGGGAACGAGCAGTACTTC. This translates into CAISGTSGNEQYF.

The DNA of the CDR3 is TGTGCCAGCAGCTTCCGGGACAGGGGCACAGATACGCAGTATTTT. Protein: CASSFRDRGTDTQYF. This sequence joins TRBV7-2 and TRBJ2-3; TRBD1 matches 9 bases. Germline CDR1 reads SGHTA; CDR2 reads FQGNSA. The CDR3 sequence is 15 residues long. V dropped 3 bases and J dropped 1; count of bases not matched to a gene: 2.

The rearrangement uses TRBV6-1 and TRBJ2-5, with 8 positions matching TRBD2. V lost 4 bases and J lost 4; bases outside the gene matches: 11. The CDR3 extends over 16 amino acids. Germline V gives CDR1 MNHNS, CDR2 SASEGT. In DNA form, the CDR3 reads TGTGCCAGCAGTGTCTTGGTAGCGGGAACCGGAGAGACCCAGTACTTC. Translating gives CASSVLVAGTGETQYF.

This clone was seen a few times. This sequence joins TRBV7-2 and TRBJ2-5; D call uncertain. V dropped 4 bases and J dropped 5 bases, with 8 bases sitting between them. CDR3 length: 12 amino acids. Per germline, CDR1 SGHTA and CDR2 FQGNSA. The CDR3 coding sequence is TGTGCCAGCAGCTCGGTCGTCGAGACCCAGTACTTC. It yields the protein CASSSVVETQYF.

Only one count was recorded for this clone. V usage is TRBV6-4 and J usage is TRBJ1-1, with D possibly TRBD1 on 5 matching bases. V was clipped by 7 bases and J by 6 bases, with 18 bases between them. The germline CDR1 and CDR2 sequences are MRHNA and SNTAGT. This CDR3 is built from 14 residues. The CDR3 loop is CASKVGTGAAEAFF. The CDR3 DNA follows: TGTGCCAGCAAAGTGGGAACAGGCGCGGCTGAAGCTTTCTTT.

The sample holds one count of this clone. The sample carries other DNA sequences with the same CDR3. This rearrangement joins TRBV30 to TRBJ1-5; D ambiguous. The V gene's germline CDR1 is GTSNPN and CDR2 SVGIG (reference sequence). CDR3 length equals 13 residues. The V end lost 2 bases, the J end lost 4 bases, and 9 bases lay between the germline ends. The CDR3 nucleotides are TGTGCCTGGAGTTCAGGTACAAATCAGCCCCAGCATTTT. Translated: CAWSSGTNQPQHF.

The chain carries TRBV7-9 and TRBJ2-7, with 9 bases fitting TRBD2. The V segment lost 4 bases and the J segment 3 bases; nucleotides outside the gene matches: 13. CDR1 and CDR2 from the germline V gene are SEHNR and FQNEAQ (reference sequence). The CDR3 length is 17 residues. CDR3 coding DNA: TGTGCCAGCAGCTGGGATTGGGCGCTAGCGGGACGCTACGAGCAGTACTTC. Amino acids: CASSWDWALAGRYEQYF.

This rearrangement joins TRBV19 to TRBJ1-5, with 7 bases lining up with TRBD1. V dropped 3 bases and J dropped 6; count of bases not matched to a gene: 8. CDR1 is LNHDA and CDR2 is SQIVND in the germline V gene (reference sequence). This CDR3 contains 15 residues. The chain's CDR3 is CASSIWRQGGQPQHF. The CDR3 DNA reads TGTGCCAGTAGTATCTGGCGACAGGGAGGTCAGCCCCAGCATTTT.

The chain is built from TRBV28 and TRBJ1-5, with unresolved D. Germline assignment: CDR1 MDHEN and CDR2 SYDVKM. The V gene lost 7 bases and the J gene lost 7 bases, with 17 bases spanning the gap. The CDR3 is 14 amino acids. The CDR3 here is CASNRQVGRQPQHF. The DNA for the CDR3 is TGTGCCAGCAATAGGCAGGTGGGCCGGCAGCCCCAGCATTTT.

This clone was observed a single time. The genes are TRBV6-5 and TRBJ1-2; 8 positions agree with TRBD1. Germline lookup yields CDR1 MNHEY and CDR2 SVGAGI. Losses at the gene ends were 4 bases for V and 4 bases for J; bases not matched to a gene: 8. The CDR3 length is 15 residues. The CDR3 sequence is CASSSRQGPSYGYTF. CDR3 DNA sequence: TGTGCCAGCAGTTCCCGACAGGGGCCGAGCTATGGCTACACCTTC.